This T cell receptor (beta chain) came from a study of T cell repertoires in cytomegalovirus infection. TCRdb called the reads again in MiXCR, with one record for every CDR3 protein. The repertoire holds approximately 25,000 distinct CDR3 sequences, about a fifth seen once, with 80% to 90% in the top ten. This clonotype was detected only a few times. Its antigen is not known. V lost 0 bases to trimming and J lost 7 bases; unmatched junction nucleotides: 2. Germline CDR1 ENHRY, CDR2 SYGVKD. The CDR3 is made up of 15 amino acids. The specimen comprised CD8+ T cells from cultured PBMCs, sampled from culture after CMV antigen stimulation. The chain uses TRBV10-3 and TRBJ1-6; 8 bases match TRBD1. The receptor comes from a human donor in good health (CMV status not recorded). Some clones in this sample may be carry-over from other donors' samples. The CDR3 bases are TGTGCCATCAGTGAGTCGGACAGGGCCAATTCACCCCTCCACTTT. It specifies CAISESDRANSPLHF.